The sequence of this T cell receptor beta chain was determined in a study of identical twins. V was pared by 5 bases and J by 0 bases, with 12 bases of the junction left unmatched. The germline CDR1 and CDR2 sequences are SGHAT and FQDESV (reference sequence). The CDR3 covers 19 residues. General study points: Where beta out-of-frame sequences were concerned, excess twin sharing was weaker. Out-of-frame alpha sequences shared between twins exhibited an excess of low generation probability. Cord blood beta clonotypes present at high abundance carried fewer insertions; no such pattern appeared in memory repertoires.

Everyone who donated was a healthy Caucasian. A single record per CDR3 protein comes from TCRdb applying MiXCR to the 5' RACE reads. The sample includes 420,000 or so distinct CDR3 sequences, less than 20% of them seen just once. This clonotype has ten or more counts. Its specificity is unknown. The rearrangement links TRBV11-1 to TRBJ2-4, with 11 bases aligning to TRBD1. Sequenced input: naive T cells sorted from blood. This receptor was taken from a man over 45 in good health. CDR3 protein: CASSPGDRGAYLAKNIQYF. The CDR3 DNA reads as TGTGCCAGCAGCCCCGGGGACAGGGGGGCTTACTTAGCCAAAAACATTCAGTACTTC. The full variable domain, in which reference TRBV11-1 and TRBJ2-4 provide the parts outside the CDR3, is EAEVAQSPRYKITEKSQAVAFWCDPISGHATLYWYRQILGQGPELLVQFQDESVVDDSQLPKDRFSAERLKGVDSTLKIQPAELGDSAMYLCASSPGDRGAYLAKNIQYFGAGTRLSVL.